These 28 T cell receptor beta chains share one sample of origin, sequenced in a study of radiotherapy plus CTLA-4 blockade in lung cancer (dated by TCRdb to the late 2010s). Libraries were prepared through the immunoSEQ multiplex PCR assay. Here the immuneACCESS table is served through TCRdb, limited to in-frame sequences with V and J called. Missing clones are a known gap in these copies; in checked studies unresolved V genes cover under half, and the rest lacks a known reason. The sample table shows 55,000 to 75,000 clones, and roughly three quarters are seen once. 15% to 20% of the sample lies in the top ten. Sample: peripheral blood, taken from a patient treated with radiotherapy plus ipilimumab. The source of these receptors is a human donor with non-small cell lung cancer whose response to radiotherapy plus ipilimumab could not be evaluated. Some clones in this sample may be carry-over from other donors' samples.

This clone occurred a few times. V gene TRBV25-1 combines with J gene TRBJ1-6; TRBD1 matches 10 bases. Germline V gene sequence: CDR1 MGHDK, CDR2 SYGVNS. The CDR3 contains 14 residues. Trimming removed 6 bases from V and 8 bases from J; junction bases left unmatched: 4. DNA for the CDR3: TGTGCCAGCAGCCCGACAGGGGGCGATTCACCCCTCCACTTT. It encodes CASSPTGGDSPLHF.

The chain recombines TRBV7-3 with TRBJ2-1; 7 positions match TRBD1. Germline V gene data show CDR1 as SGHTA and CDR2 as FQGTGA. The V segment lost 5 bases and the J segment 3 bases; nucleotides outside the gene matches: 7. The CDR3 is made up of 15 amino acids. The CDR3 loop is CASSRSGTDYNEQFF. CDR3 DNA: TGTGCCAGCAGCCGATCCGGGACAGACTACAATGAGCAGTTCTTC.

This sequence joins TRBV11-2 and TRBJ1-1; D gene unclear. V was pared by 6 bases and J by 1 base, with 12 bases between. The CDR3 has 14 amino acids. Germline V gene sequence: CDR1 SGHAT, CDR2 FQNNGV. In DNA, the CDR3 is TGTGCCAGCAGTCTCGAGGCGGAGAACACTGAAGCTTTCTTT. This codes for CASSLEAENTEAFF.

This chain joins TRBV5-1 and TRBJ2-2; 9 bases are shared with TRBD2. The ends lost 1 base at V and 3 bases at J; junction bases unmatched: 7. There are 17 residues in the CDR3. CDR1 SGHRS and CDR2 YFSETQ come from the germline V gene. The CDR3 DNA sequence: TGCGCCAGCAGCTTGCTGTCTCGCGGGGGGGACACCGGGGAGCTGTTTTTT. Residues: CASSLLSRGGDTGELFF.

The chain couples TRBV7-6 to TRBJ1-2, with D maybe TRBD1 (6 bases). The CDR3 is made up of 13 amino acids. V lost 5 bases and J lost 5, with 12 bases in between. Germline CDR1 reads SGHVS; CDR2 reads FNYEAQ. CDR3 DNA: TGTGCCAGCAGCCCGAGTACAGGGTATGGCTACACCTTC. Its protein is CASSPSTGYGYTF.

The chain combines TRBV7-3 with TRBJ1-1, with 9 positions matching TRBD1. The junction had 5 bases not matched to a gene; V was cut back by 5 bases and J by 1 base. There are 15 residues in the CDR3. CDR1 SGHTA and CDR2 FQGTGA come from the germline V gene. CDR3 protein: CASSLTGGQNTEAFF. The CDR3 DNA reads TGTGCCAGCAGCCTTACAGGGGGCCAGAACACTGAAGCTTTCTTT.

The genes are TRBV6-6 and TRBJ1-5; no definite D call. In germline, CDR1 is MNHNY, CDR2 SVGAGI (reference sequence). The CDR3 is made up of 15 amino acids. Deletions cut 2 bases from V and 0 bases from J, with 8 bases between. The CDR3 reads CASSYKENSNQPQHF. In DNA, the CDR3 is TGTGCCAGCAGTTACAAGGAGAATAGCAATCAGCCCCAGCATTTT.

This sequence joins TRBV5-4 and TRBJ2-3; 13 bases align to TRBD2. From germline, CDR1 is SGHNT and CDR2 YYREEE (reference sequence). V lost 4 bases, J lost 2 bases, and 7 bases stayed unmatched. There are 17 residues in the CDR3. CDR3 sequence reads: CASSTGLAGAFTDTQYF. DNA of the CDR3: TGTGCCAGCAGCACTGGACTAGCGGGGGCCTTCACAGATACGCAGTATTTT.

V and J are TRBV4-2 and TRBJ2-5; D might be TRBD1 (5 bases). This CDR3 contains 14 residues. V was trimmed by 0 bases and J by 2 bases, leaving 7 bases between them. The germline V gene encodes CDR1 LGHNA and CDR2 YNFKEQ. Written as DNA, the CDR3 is TGTGCCAGCAGCCAAGAGGGGCAACAAGAGACCCAGTACTTC. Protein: CASSQEGQQETQYF.

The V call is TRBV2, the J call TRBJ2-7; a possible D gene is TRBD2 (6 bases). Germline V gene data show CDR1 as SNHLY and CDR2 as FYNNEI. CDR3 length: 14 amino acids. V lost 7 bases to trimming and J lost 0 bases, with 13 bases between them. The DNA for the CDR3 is TGTGCCAGCAATCGGGACTTGAGCTCCTACGAGCAGTACTTC. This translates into CASNRDLSSYEQYF.

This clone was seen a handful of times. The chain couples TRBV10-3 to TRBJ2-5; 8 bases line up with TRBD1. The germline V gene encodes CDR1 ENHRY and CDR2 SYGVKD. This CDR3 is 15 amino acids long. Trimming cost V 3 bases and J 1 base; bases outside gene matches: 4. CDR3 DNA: TGTGCCATCAGTGAAGTCGGACAGGGCCAAGAGACCCAGTACTTC. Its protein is CAISEVGQGQETQYF.

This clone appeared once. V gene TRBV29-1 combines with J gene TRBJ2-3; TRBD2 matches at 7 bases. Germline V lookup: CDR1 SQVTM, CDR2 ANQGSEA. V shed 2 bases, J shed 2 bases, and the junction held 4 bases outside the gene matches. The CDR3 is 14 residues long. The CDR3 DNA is TGCAGCGTTGAAAGACTAGCTGTCACAGATACGCAGTATTTT. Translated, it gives CSVERLAVTDTQYF.

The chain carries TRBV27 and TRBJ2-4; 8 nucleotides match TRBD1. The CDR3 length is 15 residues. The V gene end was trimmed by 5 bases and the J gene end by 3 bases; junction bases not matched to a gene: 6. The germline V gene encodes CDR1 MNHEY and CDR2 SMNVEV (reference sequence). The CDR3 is CASSAGGGGKNIQYF. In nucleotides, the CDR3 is TGTGCCAGCAGTGCAGGGGGCGGAGGCAAAAACATTCAGTACTTC.

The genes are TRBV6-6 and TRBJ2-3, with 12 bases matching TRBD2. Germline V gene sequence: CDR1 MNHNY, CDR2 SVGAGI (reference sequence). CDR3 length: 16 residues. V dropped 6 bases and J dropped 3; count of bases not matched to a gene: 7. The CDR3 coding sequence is TGTGCCAGCAGAGTCACTAGCGGGGGGCGTACAGATACGCAGTATTTT. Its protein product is CASRVTSGGRTDTQYF.

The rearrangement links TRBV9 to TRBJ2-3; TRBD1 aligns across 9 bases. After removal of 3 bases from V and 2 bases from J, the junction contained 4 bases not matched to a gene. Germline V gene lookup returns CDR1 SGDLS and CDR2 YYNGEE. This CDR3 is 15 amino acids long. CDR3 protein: CASSEGQGVTDTQYF. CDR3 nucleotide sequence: TGTGCCAGCAGCGAGGGACAGGGAGTCACAGATACGCAGTATTTT.

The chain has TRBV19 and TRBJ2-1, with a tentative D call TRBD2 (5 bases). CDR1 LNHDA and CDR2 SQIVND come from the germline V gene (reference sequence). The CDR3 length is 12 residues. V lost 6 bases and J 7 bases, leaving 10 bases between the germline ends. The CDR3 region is CASRSRRNEQFF. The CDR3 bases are TGTGCCAGTAGGTCTAGGAGGAATGAGCAGTTCTTC.

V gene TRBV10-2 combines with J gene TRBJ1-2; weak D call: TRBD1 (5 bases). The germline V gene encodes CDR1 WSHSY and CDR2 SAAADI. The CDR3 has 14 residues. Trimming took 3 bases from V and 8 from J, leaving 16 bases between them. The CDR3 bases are TGCGCCAGCAGTGAAGTGGCAGGGATACACGGCTACACCTTC. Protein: CASSEVAGIHGYTF.

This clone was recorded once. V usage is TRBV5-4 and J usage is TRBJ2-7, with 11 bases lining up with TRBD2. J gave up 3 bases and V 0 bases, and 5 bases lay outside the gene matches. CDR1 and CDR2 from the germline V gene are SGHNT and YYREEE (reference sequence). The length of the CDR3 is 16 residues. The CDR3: CASSLAGTSGDYEQYF. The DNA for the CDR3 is TGTGCCAGCAGCTTGGCCGGGACTAGCGGAGACTACGAGCAGTACTTC.

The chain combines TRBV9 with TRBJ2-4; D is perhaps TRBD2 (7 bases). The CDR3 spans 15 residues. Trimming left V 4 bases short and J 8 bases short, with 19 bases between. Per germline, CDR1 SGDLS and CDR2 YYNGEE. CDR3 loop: CASSIRGGAWDIQYF. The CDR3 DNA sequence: TGTGCCAGCAGCATTAGAGGGGGGGCTTGGGACATTCAGTACTTC.

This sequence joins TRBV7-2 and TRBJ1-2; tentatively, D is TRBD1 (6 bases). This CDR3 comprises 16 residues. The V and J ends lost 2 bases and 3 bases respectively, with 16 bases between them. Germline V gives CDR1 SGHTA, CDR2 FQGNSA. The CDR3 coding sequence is TGTGCCAGCAGCTTAAATCAGGGGTTTGCGGACTATGGCTACACCTTC. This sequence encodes CASSLNQGFADYGYTF.

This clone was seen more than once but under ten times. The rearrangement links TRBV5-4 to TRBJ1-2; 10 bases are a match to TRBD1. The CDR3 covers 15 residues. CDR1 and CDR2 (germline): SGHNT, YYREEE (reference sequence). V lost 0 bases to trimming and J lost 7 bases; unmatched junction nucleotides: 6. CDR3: CASSLDRQGAPGYTF. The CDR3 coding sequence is TGTGCCAGCAGCTTGGACCGACAGGGGGCGCCTGGCTACACCTTC.

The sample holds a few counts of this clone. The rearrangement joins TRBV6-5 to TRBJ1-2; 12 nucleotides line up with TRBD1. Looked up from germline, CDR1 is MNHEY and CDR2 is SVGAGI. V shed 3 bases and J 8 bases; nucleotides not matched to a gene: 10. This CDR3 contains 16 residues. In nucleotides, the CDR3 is TGTGCCAGCAGTTATCTAGACGCCGGGACAGGGGGCGGCTACACCTTC. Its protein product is CASSYLDAGTGGGYTF.

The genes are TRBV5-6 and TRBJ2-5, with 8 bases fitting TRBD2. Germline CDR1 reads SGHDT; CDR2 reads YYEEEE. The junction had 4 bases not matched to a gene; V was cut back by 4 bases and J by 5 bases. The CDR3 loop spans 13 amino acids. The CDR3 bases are TGTGCCAGCAGCGCGGGGGGCCGGGAGACCCAGTACTTC. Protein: CASSAGGRETQYF.

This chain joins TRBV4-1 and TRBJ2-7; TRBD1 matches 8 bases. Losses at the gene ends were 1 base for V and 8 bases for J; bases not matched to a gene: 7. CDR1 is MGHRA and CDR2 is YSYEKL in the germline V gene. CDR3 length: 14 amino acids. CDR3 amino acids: CASSQGSDREKQYF. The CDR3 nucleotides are TGCGCCAGCAGCCAAGGGTCGGACAGGGAGAAGCAGTACTTC.

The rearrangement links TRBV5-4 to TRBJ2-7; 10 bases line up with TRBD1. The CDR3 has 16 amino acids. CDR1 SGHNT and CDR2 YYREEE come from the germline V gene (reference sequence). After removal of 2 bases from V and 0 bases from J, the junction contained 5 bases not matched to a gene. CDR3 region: CASSLPTGGISYEQYF. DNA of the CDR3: TGTGCCAGCAGCTTACCGACAGGGGGCATCTCCTACGAGCAGTACTTC.

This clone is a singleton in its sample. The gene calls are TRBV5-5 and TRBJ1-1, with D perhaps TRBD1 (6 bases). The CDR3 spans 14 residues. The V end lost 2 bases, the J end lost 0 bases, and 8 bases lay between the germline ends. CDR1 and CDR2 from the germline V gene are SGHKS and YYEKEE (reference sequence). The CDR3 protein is CASSFAGVNTEAFF. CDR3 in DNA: TGTGCCAGCAGCTTCGCAGGGGTGAACACTGAAGCTTTCTTT.

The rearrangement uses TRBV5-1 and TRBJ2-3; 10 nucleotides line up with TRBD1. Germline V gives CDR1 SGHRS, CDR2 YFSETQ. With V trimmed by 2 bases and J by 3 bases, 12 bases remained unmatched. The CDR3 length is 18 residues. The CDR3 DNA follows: TGCGCCAGCAGCTTCCAGCCCACGGGACAGGGGTTGACAGATACGCAGTATTTT. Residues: CASSFQPTGQGLTDTQYF. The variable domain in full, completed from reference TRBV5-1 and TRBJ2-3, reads KAGVTQTPRYLIKTRGQQVTLSCSPISGHRSVSWYQQTPGQGLQFLFEYFSETQRNKGNFPGRFSGRQFSNSRSEMNVSTLELGDSALYLCASSFQPTGQGLTDTQYFGPGTRLTVL.

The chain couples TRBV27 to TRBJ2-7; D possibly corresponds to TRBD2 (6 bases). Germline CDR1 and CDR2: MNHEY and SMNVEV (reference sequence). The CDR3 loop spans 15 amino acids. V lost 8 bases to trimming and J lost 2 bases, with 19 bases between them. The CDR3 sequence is CASSFGGTAAYEQYF. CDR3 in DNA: TGTGCCAGCTCATTTGGCGGGACTGCTGCCTACGAGCAGTACTTC.